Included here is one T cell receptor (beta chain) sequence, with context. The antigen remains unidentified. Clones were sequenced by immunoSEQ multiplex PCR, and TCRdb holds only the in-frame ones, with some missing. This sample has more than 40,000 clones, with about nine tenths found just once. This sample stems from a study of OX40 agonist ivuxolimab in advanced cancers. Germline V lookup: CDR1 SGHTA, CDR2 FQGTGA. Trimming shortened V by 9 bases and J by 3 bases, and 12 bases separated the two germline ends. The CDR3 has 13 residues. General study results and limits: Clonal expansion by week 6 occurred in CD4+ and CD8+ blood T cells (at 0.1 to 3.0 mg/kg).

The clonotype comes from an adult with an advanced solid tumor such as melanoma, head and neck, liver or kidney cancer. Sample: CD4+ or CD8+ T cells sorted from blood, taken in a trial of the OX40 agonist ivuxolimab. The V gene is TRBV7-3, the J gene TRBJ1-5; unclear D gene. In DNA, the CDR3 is TGTGCCAGTGGGCGAGGGTTCAATCAGCCCCAGCATTTT. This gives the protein CASGRGFNQPQHF.